This T cell receptor beta chain derives from a study of blood T cells in healthy people across ages (dated by TCRdb to 2015 to 2017). With respect to the entire study: In model experiments, roughly one uniquely barcoded TCR beta cDNA molecule per two T cells was captured by template switching. Using deep sequencing normalized with unique cDNA molecular identifiers, the study measured how TCR beta repertoire diversity changes with age. The donors were split into four age groups: young (average about 16 years), middle-aged (around 40), aged (roughly 60) and long-lived (approximately 80). To avoid experimental bias, donors of different ages were spread randomly across the sequencing lanes. The study analyzed two additional independent replicas of 1 million unique cDNA reads from the same blood draw for two donors, one aged 18 to 29 and one aged 80 or older. Results and caveats for the whole study, not just this receptor: Conclusive comparison of naive and antigen-experienced compartments was prevented by the profiling of bulk unsorted PBMCs. Compared with the aged group, the long-lived group had more naive CD4+ T cells, fewer expanded clones and increased TCR diversity, suggesting age selection. Estimates of total diversity from one million sequenced T cells were regarded as lower bounds and underestimates. Because the CMV infection status of the donors was unknown, age-related changes in expanded clonotypes may potentially have been confounded. The percentage of naive T cells measured by flow cytometry correlated strongly with observed TCR beta diversity. As age increased, observed TCR beta diversity per million T cells dropped in a roughly linear way, and a significant reduction was already evident by age approximately 40.

As for this clonotype: Its specific antigen is unknown. Base qualities are not at hand, and no much larger clone is one base apart.

Including cysteine and phenylalanine, the CDR3 has 13 amino acids. The read is trimmed to its CDR3 DNA, 39 bases read in frame from base 1. Systemically healthy Caucasian individuals from Russia, 35 to 50 in total and aged about 6 to 95 years, were included as donors. Around 10 milliliters of peripheral blood were drawn from each donor into EDTA-treated Vacutainer tubes. Ficoll-Paque density-gradient centrifugation was used to isolate PBMCs, with at least 6.5 million per sample. Trizol reagent was used to extract total RNA from PBMCs, with at least 5.5 micrograms per sample. Naive CD45RAhigh/CD27high T cell percentages were measured by flow cytometry on a PBMC aliquot from every donor. The library was produced with 5' RACE. The data were produced on an Illumina HiSeq 2500. A second about 7 to 11 cycle PCR used a sample-barcoded 5' primer and a J-beta primer mix. A template-switch 5' adaptor carrying 12 random nucleotides introduced a unique molecular identifier onto each TCR beta cDNA molecule. At least 2.5 million CDR3-containing paired-end reads were obtained from each sample. The Mint cDNA synthesis kit, primed by a TRBC-specific oligonucleotide, was used to synthesize first-strand cDNA from all RNA. All cDNA was treated with uracil-DNA glycosylase and then went through a first 18-cycle PCR with the universal primers M1SS and BC2_uni_R. The published analysis was carried out like this. Normalization of each sample was performed by random selection of 1 million high-quality reads, each carrying a distinct molecular identifier. Instead of being binned into consensus sequences, reads that shared molecular identifiers were thrown out. MiTCR, run with a Q25 quality threshold and the strictest error-elimination algorithm, handled CDR3 identification, clonotype clustering and error correction. A nonparametric unseen species model using Euler transformation provided a lower-bound estimate of total TCR beta diversity. TCRdb took the public reads, trimmed them with fastp at Q25, ran MiXCR for clone calling and kept in-frame beta chains. A single entry per CDR3 protein holds the most common genes and DNA from its merged rows. TCRdb's processing, not the study's, gives the V and J calls here. The sample includes just under 900,000 distinct CDR3 sequences, with less than 35% observed a single time. The ten most abundant clones make up 15% to 20% of the sample.

This receptor was taken from an elderly woman in good health. The chain employs TRBV21-1 and TRBJ1-5. TRBV21-1 is marked as a pseudogene. The sample was blood. The CDR3 loop reads CASSALSNQPQHF. DNA sequence: TGTGCCAGCAGCGCCCTTAGCAATCAGCCCCAGCATTTT.